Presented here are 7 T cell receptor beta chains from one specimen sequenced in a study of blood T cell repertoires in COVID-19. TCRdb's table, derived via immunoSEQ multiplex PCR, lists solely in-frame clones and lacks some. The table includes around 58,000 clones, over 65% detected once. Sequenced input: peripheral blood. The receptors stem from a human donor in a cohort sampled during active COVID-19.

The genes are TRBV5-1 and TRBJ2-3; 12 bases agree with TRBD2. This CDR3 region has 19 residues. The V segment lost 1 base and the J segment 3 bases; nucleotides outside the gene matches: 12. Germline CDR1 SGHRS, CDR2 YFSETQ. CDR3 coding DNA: TGCGCCAGCAGCTTGCCTGAAGGCGCTAGCGGGGGGGATACAGATACGCAGTATTTT. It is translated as CASSLPEGASGGDTDTQYF. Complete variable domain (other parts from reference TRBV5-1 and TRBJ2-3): KAGVTQTPRYLIKTRGQQVTLSCSPISGHRSVSWYQQTPGQGLQFLFEYFSETQRNKGNFPGRFSGRQFSNSRSEMNVSTLELGDSALYLCASSLPEGASGGDTDTQYFGPGTRLTVL.

CDR3 in amino acids: CASSSASGGAGQFF. CDR3 DNA sequence: TGTGCCAGCAGCTCAGCTAGCGGGGGGGCTGGGCAGTTCTTC. The genes are TRBV13 and TRBJ2-1, with 12 bases lining up with TRBD2. V shed 4 bases and J 12 bases; nucleotides not matched to a gene: 7. The CDR3 has 14 amino acids. Germline lookup yields CDR1 PRHDT and CDR2 FYEKMQ (reference sequence).

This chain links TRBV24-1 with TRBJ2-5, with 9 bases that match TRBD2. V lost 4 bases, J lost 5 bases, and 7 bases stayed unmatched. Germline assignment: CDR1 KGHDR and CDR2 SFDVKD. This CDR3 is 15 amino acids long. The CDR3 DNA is TGTGCCACCAGTGACGCGGGGGGGCTAGGGGAGACCCAGTACTTC. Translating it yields CATSDAGGLGETQYF.

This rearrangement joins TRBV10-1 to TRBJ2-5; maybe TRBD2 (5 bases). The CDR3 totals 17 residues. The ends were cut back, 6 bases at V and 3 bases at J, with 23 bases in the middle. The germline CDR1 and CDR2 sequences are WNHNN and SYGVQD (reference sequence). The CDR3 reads CASSVGVAPSRKETQYF. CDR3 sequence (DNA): TGCGCCAGCAGCGTTGGGGTAGCTCCTAGCAGAAAAGAGACCCAGTACTTC.

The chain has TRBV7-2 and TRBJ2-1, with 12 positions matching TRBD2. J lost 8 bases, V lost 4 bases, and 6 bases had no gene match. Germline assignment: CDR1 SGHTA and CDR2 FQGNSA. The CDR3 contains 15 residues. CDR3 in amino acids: CASSYLAGGPDEQFF. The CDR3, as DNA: TGTGCCAGCAGCTACCTAGCGGGGGGGCCAGATGAGCAGTTCTTC.

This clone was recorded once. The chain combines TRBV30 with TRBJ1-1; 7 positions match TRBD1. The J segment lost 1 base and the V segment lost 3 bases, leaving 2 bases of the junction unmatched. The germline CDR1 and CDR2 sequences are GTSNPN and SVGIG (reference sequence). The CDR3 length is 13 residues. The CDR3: CAWRRGPNTEAFF. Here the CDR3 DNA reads TGTGCCTGGAGGAGGGGGCCGAACACTGAAGCTTTCTTT.

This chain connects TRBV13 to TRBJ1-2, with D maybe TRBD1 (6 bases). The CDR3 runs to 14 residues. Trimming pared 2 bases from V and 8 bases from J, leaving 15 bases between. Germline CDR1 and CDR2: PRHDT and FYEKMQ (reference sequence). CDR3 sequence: CASSLTGGVRGYTF. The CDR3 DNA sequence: TGTGCCAGCAGCTTAACGGGGGGCGTACGAGGCTACACCTTC.